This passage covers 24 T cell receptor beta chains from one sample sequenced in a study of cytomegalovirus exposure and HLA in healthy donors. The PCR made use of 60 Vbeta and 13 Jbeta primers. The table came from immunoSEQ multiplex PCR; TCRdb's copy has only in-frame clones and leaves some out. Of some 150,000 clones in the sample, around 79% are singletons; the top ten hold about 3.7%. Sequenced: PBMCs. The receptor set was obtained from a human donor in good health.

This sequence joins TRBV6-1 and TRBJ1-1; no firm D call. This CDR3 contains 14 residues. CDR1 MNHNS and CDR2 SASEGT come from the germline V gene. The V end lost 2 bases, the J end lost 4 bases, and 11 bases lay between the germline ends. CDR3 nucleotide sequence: TGTGCCAGCAGTGAATTCCAGTCGATCACTGAAGCTTTCTTT. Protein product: CASSEFQSITEAFF.

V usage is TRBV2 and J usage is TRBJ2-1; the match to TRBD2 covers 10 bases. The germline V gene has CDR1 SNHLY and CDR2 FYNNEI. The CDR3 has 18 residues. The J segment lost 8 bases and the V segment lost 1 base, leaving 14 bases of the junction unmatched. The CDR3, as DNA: TGTGCCAGCAGTGAAGGGAGCGGGAGGGCCGTGTGGGGAGATGAGCAGTTCTTC. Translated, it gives CASSEGSGRAVWGDEQFF.

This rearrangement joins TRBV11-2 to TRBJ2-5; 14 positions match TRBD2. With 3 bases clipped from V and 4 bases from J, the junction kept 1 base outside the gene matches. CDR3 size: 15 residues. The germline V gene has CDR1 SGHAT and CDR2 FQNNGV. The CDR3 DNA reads TGTGCCAGCAGCTTGGGACTAGCGGGAGCAGAGACCCAGTACTTC. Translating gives CASSLGLAGAETQYF.

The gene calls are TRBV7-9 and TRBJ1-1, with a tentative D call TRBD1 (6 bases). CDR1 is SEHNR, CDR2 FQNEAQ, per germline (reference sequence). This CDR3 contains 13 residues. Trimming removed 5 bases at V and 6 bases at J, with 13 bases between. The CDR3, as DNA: TGTGCCAGCAGCCTAACACAGGGTCCTGAAGCTTTCTTT. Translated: CASSLTQGPEAFF.

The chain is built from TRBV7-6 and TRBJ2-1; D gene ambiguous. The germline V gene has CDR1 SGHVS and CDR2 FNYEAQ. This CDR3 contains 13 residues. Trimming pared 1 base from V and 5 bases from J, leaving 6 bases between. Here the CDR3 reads CASSLDGNNEQFF. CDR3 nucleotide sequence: TGTGCCAGCAGCTTAGACGGTAACAATGAGCAGTTCTTC.

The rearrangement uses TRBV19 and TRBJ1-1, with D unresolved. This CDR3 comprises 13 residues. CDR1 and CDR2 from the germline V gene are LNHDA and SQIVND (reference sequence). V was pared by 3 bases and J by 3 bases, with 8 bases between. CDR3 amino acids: CASSIGVYTEAFF. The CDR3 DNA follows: TGTGCCAGTAGTATCGGGGTGTACACTGAAGCTTTCTTT.

Here the CDR3 reads CASSDSPPDEQFF. For the CDR3, the DNA is TGTGCCAGCAGTGACTCCCCCCCGGATGAGCAGTTCTTC. This chain uses TRBV6-4 with TRBJ2-1; no definite D call. The CDR3 has 13 residues. CDR1 is MRHNA and CDR2 is SNTAGT in the germline V gene. With 0 bases removed from V and 8 bases from J, the gap between germline ends came to 8 bases.

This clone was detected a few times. The CDR3 DNA follows: TGTGCCAGCACCGCAAACAAACAGGCTTTCTTT. Amino acid sequence: CASTANKQAFF. The chain is built from TRBV6-6 and TRBJ1-1; D is ambiguous. The CDR3 length is 11 residues. Per germline, CDR1 MNHNY and CDR2 SVGAGI (reference sequence). V lost 7 bases and J lost 11, with 14 bases in between.

In DNA, the CDR3 is TGTGCCAGCAGCCAACAGGTTGATGCCGGGGAGCTGTTTTTT. This gives the protein CASSQQVDAGELFF. The chain combines TRBV14 with TRBJ2-2; D uncertain. The germline CDR1 and CDR2 sequences are SGHDN and FVKESK. The CDR3 totals 14 residues. Trimming took off 2 bases at V and 6 bases at J, with 10 bases between the two ends. The full variable domain, in which reference TRBV14 and TRBJ2-2 provide the parts outside the CDR3, is EAGVTQFPSHSVIEKGQTVTLRCDPISGHDNLYWYRRVMGKEIKFLLHFVKESKQDESGMPNNRFLAERTGGTYSTLKVQPAELEDSGVYFCASSQQVDAGELFFGEGSRLTVL.

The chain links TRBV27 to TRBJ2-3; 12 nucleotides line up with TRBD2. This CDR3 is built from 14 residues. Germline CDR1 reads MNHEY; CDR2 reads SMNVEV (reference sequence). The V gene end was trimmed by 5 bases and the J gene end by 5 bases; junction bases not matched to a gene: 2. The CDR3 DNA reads TGTGCCAGCAGTCTAGCGGGAGGGCGAGATACGCAGTATTTT. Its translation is CASSLAGGRDTQYF.

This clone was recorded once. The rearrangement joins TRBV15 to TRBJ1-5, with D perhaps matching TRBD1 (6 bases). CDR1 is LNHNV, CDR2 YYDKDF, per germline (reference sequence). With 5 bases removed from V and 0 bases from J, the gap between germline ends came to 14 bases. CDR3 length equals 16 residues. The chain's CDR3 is CATSLRTAGSNQPQHF. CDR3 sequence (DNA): TGTGCCACCAGCCTCCGGACAGCCGGTAGCAATCAGCCCCAGCATTTT.

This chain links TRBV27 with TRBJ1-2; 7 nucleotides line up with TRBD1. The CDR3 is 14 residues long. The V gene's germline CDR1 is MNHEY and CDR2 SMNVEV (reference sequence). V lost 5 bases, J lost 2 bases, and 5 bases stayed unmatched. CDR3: CASSPVTGNYGYTF. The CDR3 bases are TGTGCCAGCAGTCCCGTGACAGGGAACTATGGCTACACCTTC.

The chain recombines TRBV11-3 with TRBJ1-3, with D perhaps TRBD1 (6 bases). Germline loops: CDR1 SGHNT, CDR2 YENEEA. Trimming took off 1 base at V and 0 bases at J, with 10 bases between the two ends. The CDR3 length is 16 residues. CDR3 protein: CASSLGTAHSGNTIYF. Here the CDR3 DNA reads TGTGCCAGCAGCTTAGGGACAGCACACTCTGGAAACACCATATATTTT. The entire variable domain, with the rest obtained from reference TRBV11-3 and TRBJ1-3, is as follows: EAGVVQSPRYKIIEKKQPVAFWCNPISGHNTLYWYLQNLGQGPELLIRYENEEAVDDSQLPKDRFSAERLKGVDSTLKIQPAELGDSAVYLCASSLGTAHSGNTIYFGEGSWLTVV.

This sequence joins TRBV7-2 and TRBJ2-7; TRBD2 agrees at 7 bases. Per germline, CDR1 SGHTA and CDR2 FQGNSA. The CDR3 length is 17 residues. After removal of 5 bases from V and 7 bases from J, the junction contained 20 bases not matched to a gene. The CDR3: CASSPPAGSGLMGEQYF. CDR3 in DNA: TGTGCCAGCAGCCCACCGGCCGGTAGCGGGTTGATGGGGGAGCAGTACTTC.

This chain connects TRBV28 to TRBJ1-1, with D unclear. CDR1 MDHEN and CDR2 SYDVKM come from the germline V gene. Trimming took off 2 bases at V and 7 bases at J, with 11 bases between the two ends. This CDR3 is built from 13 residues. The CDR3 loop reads CASSLPSLNEAFF. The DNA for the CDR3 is TGTGCCAGCAGTTTACCGTCGTTAAATGAAGCTTTCTTT.

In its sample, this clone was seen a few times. The CDR3 loop reads CAVHPGFGANVLTF. CDR3 DNA: TGTGCCGTCCACCCCGGGTTTGGGGCCAACGTCCTGACTTTC. The chain has TRBV2 and TRBJ2-6; no firm D call. The CDR3 is 14 residues long. The V gene lost 11 bases and the J gene lost 3 bases, with 14 bases spanning the gap. Germline CDR1 SNHLY, CDR2 FYNNEI.

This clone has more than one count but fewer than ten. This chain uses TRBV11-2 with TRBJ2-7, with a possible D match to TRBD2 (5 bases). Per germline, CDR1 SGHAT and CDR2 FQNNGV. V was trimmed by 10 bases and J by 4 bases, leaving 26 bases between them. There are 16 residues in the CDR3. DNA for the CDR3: TGTGCCACCGAGCTCCTCGACGGGGTGAGTCGATACGAGCAGTACTTC. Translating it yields CATELLDGVSRYEQYF.

The CDR3 reads CSVAGQGYEQYF. In DNA form, the CDR3 reads TGCAGCGTAGCGGGACAGGGGTACGAGCAGTACTTC. The chain recombines TRBV29-1 with TRBJ2-7; 10 nucleotides agree with TRBD1. The CDR3 has 12 residues. With V trimmed by 6 bases and J by 4 bases, 3 bases remained unmatched. Germline CDR1 and CDR2: SQVTM and ANQGSEA.

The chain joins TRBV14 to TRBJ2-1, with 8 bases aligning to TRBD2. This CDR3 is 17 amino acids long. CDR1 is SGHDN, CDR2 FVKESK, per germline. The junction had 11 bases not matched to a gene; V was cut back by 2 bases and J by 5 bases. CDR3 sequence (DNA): TGTGCCAGCAGCCAACCACAAGCGGGGGTTTTGCACAATGAGCAGTTCTTC. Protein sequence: CASSQPQAGVLHNEQFF.

DNA of the CDR3: TGTGCCAGCAGTTCCCGGACTAGCGGGACCCTCAATGAGCAGTTCTTC. Residues: CASSSRTSGTLNEQFF. The chain recombines TRBV28 with TRBJ2-1; 12 nucleotides align to TRBD2. The CDR3 loop spans 16 amino acids. Unmatched junction bases numbered 7, after V lost 4 bases and J lost 6 bases. Germline-derived CDR1 and CDR2 are MDHEN and SYDVKM.

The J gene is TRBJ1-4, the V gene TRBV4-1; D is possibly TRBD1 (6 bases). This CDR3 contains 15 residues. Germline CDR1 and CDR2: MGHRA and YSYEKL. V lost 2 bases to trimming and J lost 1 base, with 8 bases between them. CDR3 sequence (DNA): TGCGCCAGCAGCCAAACAGGGTTAACTAATGAAAAACTGTTTTTT. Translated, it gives CASSQTGLTNEKLFF.

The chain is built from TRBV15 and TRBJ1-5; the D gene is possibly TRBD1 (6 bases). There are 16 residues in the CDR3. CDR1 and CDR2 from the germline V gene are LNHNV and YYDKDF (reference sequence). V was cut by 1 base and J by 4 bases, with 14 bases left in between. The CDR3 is CATSRGRGQGNQPQHF. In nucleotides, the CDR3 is TGTGCCACCAGCAGAGGGAGAGGGCAGGGGAATCAGCCCCAGCATTTT.

The CDR3 DNA reads TGTGCCAGCAGTGCTACAGGCCGGTCAACCGCCGAGCAGTACTTC. It yields the protein CASSATGRSTAEQYF. The chain links TRBV2 to TRBJ2-7; a possible D gene is TRBD1 (5 bases). V lost 4 bases and J lost 6, with 19 bases in between. Germline V gene data show CDR1 as SNHLY and CDR2 as FYNNEI. CDR3 size: 15 residues.

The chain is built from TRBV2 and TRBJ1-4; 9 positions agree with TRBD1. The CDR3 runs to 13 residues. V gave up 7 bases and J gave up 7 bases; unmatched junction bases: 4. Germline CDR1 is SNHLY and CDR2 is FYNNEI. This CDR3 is CASTRDRAEKLFF. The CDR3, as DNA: TGTGCCAGCACCAGGGACAGGGCTGAAAAACTGTTTTTT.